Here is one T cell receptor beta chain with its context. The final CDR3 position lacks the conserved phenylalanine or tryptophan, pointing to a likely read error. Investigators took RNA and DNA out together from roughly 20-30 mg of unsorted bulk tissue. Surgical resection was the treatment these patients received for primary liver carcinoma. This sample was included in a study of tumor-infiltrating lymphocytes in primary liver carcinoma. Across the whole study: Samples produced roughly 3.5 to 7.13 million productive TCRbeta reads, comparable across tissue types.

A constant-region primer served to make TCR beta cDNA from approximately 490 ng total RNA. TCR beta libraries came from three nested multiplex PCR rounds using slightly modified ARM-PCR. TCRdb analysed the multiplex PCR reads with MiXCR anew, one entry per CDR3 protein. Among about 96,000 distinct CDR3 sequences, around 68% were seen once, and the ten largest hold around 25%. The TCR originated in a man aged 40-49 years with primary liver carcinoma and hepatitis B virus infection. The sample was tumor-adjacent normal liver tissue.

CDR3 sequence reads: CASSGGGQGEADTQYY. The CDR3 DNA sequence: TGTGCCAGCAGCGGTGGAGGACAGGGGGAGGCAGATACGCAGTATTAT. This rearrangement joins TRBV11-3 to TRBJ2-3, with 10 bases lining up with TRBD1. CDR3 length: 16 residues. J lost 4 bases, V lost 5 bases, and 9 bases had no gene match. Looked up from germline, CDR1 is SGHNT and CDR2 is YENEEA.